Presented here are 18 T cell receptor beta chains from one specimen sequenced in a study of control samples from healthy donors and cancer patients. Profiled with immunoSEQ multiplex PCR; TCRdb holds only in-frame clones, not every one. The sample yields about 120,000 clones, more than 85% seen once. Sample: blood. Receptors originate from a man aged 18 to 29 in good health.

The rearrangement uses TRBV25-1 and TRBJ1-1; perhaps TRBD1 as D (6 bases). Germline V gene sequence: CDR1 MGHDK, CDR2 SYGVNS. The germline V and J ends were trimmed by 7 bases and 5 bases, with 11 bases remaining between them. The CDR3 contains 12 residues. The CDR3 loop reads CASKGGGTEAFF. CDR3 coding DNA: TGTGCCAGCAAAGGAGGGGGGACTGAAGCTTTCTTT. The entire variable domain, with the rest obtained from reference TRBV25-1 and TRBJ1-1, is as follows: EADIYQTPRYLVIGTGKKITLECSQTMGHDKMYWYQQDPGMELHLIHYSYGVNSTEKGDLSSESTVSRIRTEHFPLTLESARPSHTSQYLCASKGGGTEAFFGQGTRLTVV.

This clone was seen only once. The CDR3 region has the DNA TGTGCCACCAGGACTAGCGGCCCCGAAGGAGAGCAGTTCTTC. Translating gives CATRTSGPEGEQFF. This chain links TRBV24-1 with TRBJ2-1, with 9 bases identical to TRBD2. The J segment lost 10 bases and the V segment lost 7 bases, leaving 10 bases of the junction unmatched. Germline CDR1 and CDR2: KGHDR and SFDVKD. This CDR3 has 14 amino acids.

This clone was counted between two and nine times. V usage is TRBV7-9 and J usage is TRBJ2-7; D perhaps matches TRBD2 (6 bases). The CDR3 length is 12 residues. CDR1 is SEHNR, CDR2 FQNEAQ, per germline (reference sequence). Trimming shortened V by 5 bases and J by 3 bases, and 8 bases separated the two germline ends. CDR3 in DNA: TGTGCCAGCAGCGGGGACTTCTACGAGCAGTACTTC. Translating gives CASSGDFYEQYF.

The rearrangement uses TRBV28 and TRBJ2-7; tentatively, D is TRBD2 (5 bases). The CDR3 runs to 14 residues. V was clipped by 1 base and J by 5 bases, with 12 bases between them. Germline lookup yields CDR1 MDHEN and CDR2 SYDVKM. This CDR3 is CASSLSTKLDEQYF. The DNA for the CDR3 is TGTGCCAGCAGTTTATCGACTAAACTGGACGAGCAGTACTTC.

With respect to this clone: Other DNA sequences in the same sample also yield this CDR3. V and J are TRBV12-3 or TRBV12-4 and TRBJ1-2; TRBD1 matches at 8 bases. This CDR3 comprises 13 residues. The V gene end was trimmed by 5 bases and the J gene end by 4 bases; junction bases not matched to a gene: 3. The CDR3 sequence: CASSTDRGYGYTF. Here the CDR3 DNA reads TGTGCCAGCAGTACAGACAGGGGCTATGGCTACACCTTC.

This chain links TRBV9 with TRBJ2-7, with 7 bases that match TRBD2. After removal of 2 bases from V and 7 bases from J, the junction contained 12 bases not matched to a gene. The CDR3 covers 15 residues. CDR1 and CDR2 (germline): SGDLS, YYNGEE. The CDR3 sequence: CASSVDVGGAGEQYF. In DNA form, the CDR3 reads TGTGCCAGCAGCGTCGACGTGGGGGGAGCGGGGGAGCAGTACTTC.

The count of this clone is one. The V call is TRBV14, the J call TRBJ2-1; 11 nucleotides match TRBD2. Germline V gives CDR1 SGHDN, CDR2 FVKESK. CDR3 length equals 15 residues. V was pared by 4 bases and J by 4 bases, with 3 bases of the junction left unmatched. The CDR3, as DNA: TGTGCCAGCAGCCTGGGACTAGCGGAATACAATGAGCAGTTCTTC. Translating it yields CASSLGLAEYNEQFF.

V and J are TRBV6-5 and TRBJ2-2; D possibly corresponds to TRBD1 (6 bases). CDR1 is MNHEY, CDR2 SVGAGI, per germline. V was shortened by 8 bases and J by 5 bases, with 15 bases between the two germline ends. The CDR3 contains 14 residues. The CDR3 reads CASRYSGVTGELFF. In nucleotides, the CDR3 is TGTGCCAGCCGATACTCAGGGGTGACCGGGGAGCTGTTTTTT.

The CDR3 nucleotides are TGTGCCAGCAGCCAAGCTTCCAGGGTAGCCGGGGAGCTGTTTTTT. Amino acids: CASSQASRVAGELFF. The chain recombines TRBV4-2 with TRBJ2-2; a weak D match, TRBD1 (5 bases). Germline loops: CDR1 LGHNA, CDR2 YNFKEQ. The CDR3 sequence is 15 residues long. The V gene lost 1 base and the J gene lost 6 bases, with 12 bases spanning the gap.

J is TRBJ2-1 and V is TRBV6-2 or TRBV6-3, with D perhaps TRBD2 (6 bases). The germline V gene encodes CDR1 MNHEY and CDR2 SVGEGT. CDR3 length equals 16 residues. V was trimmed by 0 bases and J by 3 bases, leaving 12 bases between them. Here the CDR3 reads CASSYSGSSVYNEQFF. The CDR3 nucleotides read TGTGCCAGCAGTTACTCCGGGAGTTCCGTCTACAATGAGCAGTTCTTC.

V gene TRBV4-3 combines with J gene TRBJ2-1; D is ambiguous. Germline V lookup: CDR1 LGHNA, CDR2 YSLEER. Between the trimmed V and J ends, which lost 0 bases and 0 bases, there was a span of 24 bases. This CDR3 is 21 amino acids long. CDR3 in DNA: TGCGCCAGCAGCCAAGAAGTGTACACAGCGTCCCCCCGGAGCTCCTACAATGAGCAGTTCTTC. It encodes CASSQEVYTASPRSSYNEQFF.

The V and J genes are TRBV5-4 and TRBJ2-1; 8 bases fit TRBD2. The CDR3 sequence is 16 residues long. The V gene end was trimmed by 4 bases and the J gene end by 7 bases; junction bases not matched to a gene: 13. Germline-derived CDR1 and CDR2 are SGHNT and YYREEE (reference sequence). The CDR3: CASSGGLVGGDNEQFF. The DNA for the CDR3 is TGTGCCAGCAGCGGGGGACTAGTAGGTGGAGATAATGAGCAGTTCTTC.

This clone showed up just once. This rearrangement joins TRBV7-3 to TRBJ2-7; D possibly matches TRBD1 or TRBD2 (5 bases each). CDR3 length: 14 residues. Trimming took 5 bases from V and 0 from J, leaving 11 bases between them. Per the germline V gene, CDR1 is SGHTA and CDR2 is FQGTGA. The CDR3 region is CASSPGLYSYEQYF. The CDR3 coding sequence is TGTGCCAGCAGCCCGGGGCTCTACTCCTACGAGCAGTACTTC.

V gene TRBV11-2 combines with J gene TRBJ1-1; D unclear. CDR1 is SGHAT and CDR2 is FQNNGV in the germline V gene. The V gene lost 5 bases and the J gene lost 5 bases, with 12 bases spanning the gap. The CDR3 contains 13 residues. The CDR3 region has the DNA TGTGCCAGCAGCCTCATCTTGAGAACTGAAGCTTTCTTT. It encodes CASSLILRTEAFF. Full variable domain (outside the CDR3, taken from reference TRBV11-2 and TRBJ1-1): EAGVAQSPRYKIIEKRQSVAFWCNPISGHATLYWYQQILGQGPKLLIQFQNNGVVDDSQLPKDRFSAERLKGVDSTLKIQPAKLEDSAVYLCASSLILRTEAFFGQGTRLTVV.

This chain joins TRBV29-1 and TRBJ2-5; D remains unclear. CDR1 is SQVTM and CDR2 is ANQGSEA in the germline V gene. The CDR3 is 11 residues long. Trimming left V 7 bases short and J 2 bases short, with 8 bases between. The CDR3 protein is CSADTQETQYF. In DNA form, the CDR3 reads TGCAGCGCCGACACACAAGAGACCCAGTACTTC.

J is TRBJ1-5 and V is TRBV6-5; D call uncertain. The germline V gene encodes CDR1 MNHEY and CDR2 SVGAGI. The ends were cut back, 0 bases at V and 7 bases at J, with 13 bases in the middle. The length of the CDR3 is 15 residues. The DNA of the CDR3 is TGTGCCAGCAGTTACTCGTTTCCCAGTAGACAGCCCCAGCATTTT. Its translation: CASSYSFPSRQPQHF.

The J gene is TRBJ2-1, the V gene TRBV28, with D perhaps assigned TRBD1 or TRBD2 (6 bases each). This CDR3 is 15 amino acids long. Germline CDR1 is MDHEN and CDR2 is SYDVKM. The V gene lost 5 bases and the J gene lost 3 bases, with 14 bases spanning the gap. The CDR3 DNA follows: TGTGCCAGCAGTATGGGCGGAGGGGGCTACAATGAGCAGTTCTTC. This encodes CASSMGGGGYNEQFF.

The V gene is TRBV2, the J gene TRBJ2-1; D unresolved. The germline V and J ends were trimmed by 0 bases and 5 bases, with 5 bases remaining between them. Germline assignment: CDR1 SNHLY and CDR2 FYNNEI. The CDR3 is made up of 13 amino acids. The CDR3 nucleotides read TGTGCCAGCAGTGAAGCGCTTCACAATGAGCAGTTCTTC. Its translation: CASSEALHNEQFF.